This TCR beta chain appears in the sequencing data of a study of blood T cells in healthy people across ages. The study, taken as a whole, reports: Strong correlation existed between TCR beta diversity and naive T cell percentage.

This clonotype was seen once. Its antigen is still unknown. Approximately 10 milliliters was the volume of peripheral blood drawn from each donor. Per sample, no less than 5.5 micrograms of total RNA were extracted. The use of a sample-barcoded 5' primer and a J-beta primer mix characterized a second PCR of 7 to 11 cycles. Every molecule of cDNA carried a tag from a template-switch adaptor with 12 random nucleotides. TCRdb processed the 5' RACE reads anew with MiXCR; each CDR3 protein has one entry. This sample yields 600,000 to 850,000 distinct CDR3 sequences, of which approximately 39% are seen a single time; roughly 19% belongs to the top ten. The clonotype was recovered from a woman aged 55-69 years in good health. Input material: blood.

CDR3 amino acids: CASSLGVSGGGTDTQYF. CDR3 nucleotides: TGTGCCAGCAGCTTGGGTGTGAGCGGGGGGGGCACAGATACGCAGTATTTT. The chain joins TRBV7-3 to TRBJ2-3; 10 bases match TRBD2. J lost 1 base, V lost 3 bases, and 7 bases had no gene match. The CDR3 totals 17 residues. Germline loops: CDR1 SGHTA, CDR2 FQGTGA.